This T cell receptor (beta chain) was sequenced for a study of cytomegalovirus exposure and HLA in healthy donors. Study information: The 95 to 150 validation repertoires used the same platform as the 666 first-cohort repertoires, a later analysis reported. Whole-study findings and limits: Cytomegalovirus association was assigned to more than 150 TCR beta chains. The tendency of first-cohort TCR clusters to co-occur in the roughly 120 validation repertoires was identified by a subsequent analysis.

This clone was picked up one time. Its antigen is undetermined. Sequencing was performed with immunoSEQ multiplex PCR; in TCRdb, only in-frame clones are kept and a portion is missing. The table records 70,000 to 75,000 clones, about 95% of them present only once. The CDR3 contains 14 residues. Per the germline V gene, CDR1 is MNHNS and CDR2 is SASEGT. V dropped 3 bases and J dropped 5; count of bases not matched to a gene: 2. The material sequenced was PBMCs. The chain couples TRBV6-1 to TRBJ2-7; 12 bases line up with TRBD2. This clonotype was obtained from a woman between 18 and 29 years old in good health and CMV-seropositive. For the CDR3, the DNA is TGTGCCAGCAGTGAGCGACTAGCGGGAGACGAGCAGTACTTC. It yields the protein CASSERLAGDEQYF.